The clone carrying this T cell receptor beta chain came up a few times. The target antigen is unknown. V shed 0 bases and J 3 bases; nucleotides not matched to a gene: 8. This CDR3 spans 18 amino acids. The germline V gene encodes CDR1 SGHRS and CDR2 YFSETQ. This sample is part of a study of identical twins. Only healthy Caucasians were included as donors. General study points: Abundant cord blood beta clonotypes carried fewer insertions; memory repertoires showed none. Monozygotic twin pairs showed more out-of-frame TCR alpha sharing than models estimated. Those out-of-frame alpha sequences shared by twins showed an excess of low generation probability.

TCRdb re-called the 5' RACE reads with MiXCR, one entry per CDR3 protein. The sample contains around 570,000 distinct CDR3 sequences, 9.5% to 10% of which appear only once. Separately, the same data were catalogued under a study of yellow fever vaccine responses in identical twins.

Specimen: PBMCs. The TCR sequence derives from a woman under 30 in good health. The genes are TRBV5-1 and TRBJ2-5; 13 nucleotides align to TRBD2. CDR3 sequence (DNA): TGCGCCAGCAGCTTGGTACTAGCGGGGGGGCCGTCAGAAGAGACCCAGTACTTC. It specifies CASSLVLAGGPSEETQYF.